Listed here are 10 T cell receptor beta chains from one sample, sequenced in a study of blood T cell repertoires in COVID-19. Produced via immunoSEQ multiplex PCR; TCRdb's table is partial and in-frame only. This sample has around 300,000 clones, with 70% to 90% found just once. Material: peripheral blood. The receptors here all came from a man aged 18 to 35 with active or convalescent COVID-19.

CDR3 coding DNA: TGTGCCAGCAGTGAACCCCATTACCTCAAGGGGCAAACATCGCGGGGCTACACCTTC. Protein: CASSEPHYLKGQTSRGYTF. The chain joins TRBV6-1 to TRBJ1-2; tentatively, D is TRBD1 (5 bases). CDR1 and CDR2 (germline): MNHNS, SASEGT. This CDR3 has 19 amino acids. Trimming took 2 bases from V and 8 from J, leaving 30 bases between them.

V usage is TRBV7-2 and J usage is TRBJ2-1, with 10 nucleotides matching TRBD1. The germline gives CDR1 SGHTA, CDR2 FQGNSA. The ends lost 0 bases at V and 2 bases at J; junction bases unmatched: 4. The CDR3 has 17 amino acids. CDR3 region: CASSLAAGTGAYNEQFF. DNA for the CDR3: TGTGCCAGCAGCTTAGCGGCCGGGACAGGGGCCTACAATGAGCAGTTCTTC.

J is TRBJ2-1 and V is TRBV13; tentative D call: TRBD2 (6 bases). The CDR3 contains 15 residues. With 7 bases removed from V and 0 bases from J, the gap between germline ends came to 13 bases. The germline CDR1 and CDR2 sequences are PRHDT and FYEKMQ (reference sequence). The chain's CDR3 is CASIRRGFSYNEQFF. CDR3 DNA: TGTGCCAGCATCCGCCGGGGGTTCTCCTACAATGAGCAGTTCTTC.

The chain's CDR3 is CASSPRDTTNEKLFF. CDR3 sequence (DNA): TGTGCCAGCAGCCCCCGGGATACAACTAATGAAAAACTGTTTTTT. The rearrangement joins TRBV7-9 to TRBJ1-4; no definite D call. The germline CDR1 and CDR2 sequences are SEHNR and FQNEAQ (reference sequence). The CDR3 contains 15 residues. V lost 5 bases and J 0 bases, leaving 10 bases between the germline ends.

In this sample, this clone turned up a few times. The V gene is TRBV5-5, the J gene TRBJ1-1; the D is unclear. Between the trimmed V and J ends, which lost 2 bases and 1 base, there was a span of 9 bases. Looked up from germline, CDR1 is SGHKS and CDR2 is YYEKEE (reference sequence). This CDR3 region has 14 residues. Here the CDR3 reads CASSFEGKNTEAFF. CDR3 nucleotides: TGTGCCAGCAGCTTCGAGGGAAAGAACACTGAAGCTTTCTTT.

The chain carries TRBV18 and TRBJ2-2; 9 bases line up with TRBD2. The germline V gene encodes CDR1 KGHSH and CDR2 LQKENI. This CDR3 comprises 16 residues. Germline trimming cut 2 bases from V and 4 bases from J; bases unmatched to any gene: 5. The CDR3 DNA reads as TGTGCCAGCTCACCAGGAATAGCGGGGGTCACCGGGGAGCTGTTTTTT. It specifies CASSPGIAGVTGELFF.

This chain connects TRBV9 to TRBJ2-3, with 12 bases lining up with TRBD1. CDR3 length: 16 amino acids. J was trimmed by 8 bases and V by 0 bases; bases with no gene match: 7. Germline CDR1 SGDLS, CDR2 YYNGEE. The CDR3 bases are TGTGCCAGCAGCGTAGCTTGGGGACAGGGGGCAGGTACGCAGTATTTT. Translated, it gives CASSVAWGQGAGTQYF.

The chain recombines TRBV5-1 with TRBJ1-3; 8 bases line up with TRBD1. The CDR3 extends over 17 amino acids. Per the germline V gene, CDR1 is SGHRS and CDR2 is YFSETQ. The trim removed 4 bases at V and 0 bases at J, leaving 9 bases unmatched. The CDR3 region has the DNA TGCGCCAGCAGCCTAGTCGGGACAGGCCGCTCTGGAAACACCATATATTTT. This gives the protein CASSLVGTGRSGNTIYF.

The V call is TRBV6-2 or TRBV6-3, the J call TRBJ1-5, with 9 nucleotides matching TRBD1. Germline CDR1 and CDR2: MNHEY and SVGEGT. Germline trimming cut 5 bases from V and 6 bases from J; bases unmatched to any gene: 5. This CDR3 spans 14 amino acids. CDR3 coding DNA: TGTGCCAGCAGTAGACTGGGACAGGGTCAGCCCCAGCATTTT. It encodes CASSRLGQGQPQHF.

The chain has TRBV9 and TRBJ2-7; 8 bases align to TRBD2. Trimming cost V 0 bases and J 2 bases; bases outside gene matches: 4. Germline V gene lookup returns CDR1 SGDLS and CDR2 YYNGEE. There are 15 residues in the CDR3. CDR3 nucleotide sequence: TGTGCCAGCAGCGTAGGGGCGGGGGGCCCCTACGAGCAGTACTTC. Translated: CASSVGAGGPYEQYF.